One and the same sample provided the 21 T cell receptor beta chains below, sequenced in a study of blood T cell repertoires in COVID-19. TCRdb's table, derived via immunoSEQ multiplex PCR, lists solely in-frame clones and lacks some. The sample shows 80,000 to 100,000 clones, around 90% of them seen only once. Material for sequencing was peripheral blood. These TCRs come from a woman aged 45-59 years with active or convalescent COVID-19.

The CDR3 here is CASEGQGGWKVDYGYTF. The CDR3 nucleotides read TGTGCCAGCGAAGGACAGGGGGGATGGAAGGTAGACTATGGCTACACCTTC. The V call is TRBV19, the J call TRBJ1-2; 10 bases are a match to TRBD1. There are 17 residues in the CDR3. Germline CDR1 and CDR2: LNHDA and SQIVND (reference sequence). Trimming at V came to 9 bases and at J to 3 bases, leaving 16 bases not matched to a gene.

V gene TRBV2 combines with J gene TRBJ2-5; 10 bases match TRBD1. This CDR3 comprises 14 residues. The germline CDR1 and CDR2 sequences are SNHLY and FYNNEI. The ends lost 3 bases at V and 4 bases at J; junction bases unmatched: 2. This CDR3 reads CASSEGQGPETQYF. The CDR3 nucleotides read TGTGCCAGCAGTGAGGGACAGGGGCCAGAGACCCAGTACTTC.

The chain couples TRBV7-2 to TRBJ1-1, with TRBD1 matching over 7 bases. The CDR3 length is 14 residues. Per germline, CDR1 SGHTA and CDR2 FQGNSA. V dropped 5 bases and J dropped 0; count of bases not matched to a gene: 3. CDR3 sequence (DNA): TGTGCCAGCAGCCCCAGGGGGTTGAACACTGAAGCTTTCTTT. Its protein is CASSPRGLNTEAFF.

The chain couples TRBV6-4 to TRBJ2-3, with D perhaps matching TRBD2 (7 bases). Trimming stripped 6 bases from V and 2 bases from J, with 9 bases between. The CDR3 contains 13 residues. Germline lookup yields CDR1 MRHNA and CDR2 SNTAGT. The CDR3 region is CASSGGLTDTQYF. The CDR3 bases are TGTGCCAGCAGCGGGGGGCTCACAGATACGCAGTATTTT.

The chain uses TRBV29-1 and TRBJ1-1; 9 bases agree with TRBD1. This CDR3 spans 14 amino acids. From germline, CDR1 is SQVTM and CDR2 ANQGSEA. V shed 8 bases and J 5 bases; nucleotides not matched to a gene: 12. The CDR3 loop is CSSLQGARGTEAFF. Written as DNA, the CDR3 is TGCAGCTCACTACAGGGGGCACGCGGGACTGAAGCTTTCTTT.

This clone came up once. The chain employs TRBV6-6 and TRBJ2-3, with D maybe TRBD2 (6 bases). Germline V CDR1 and CDR2: MNHNY, SVGAGI (reference sequence). Between the trimmed V and J ends, which lost 8 bases and 6 bases, there was a span of 15 bases. The CDR3 totals 13 residues. The CDR3 here is CASARRGVDTQYF. CDR3 nucleotide sequence: TGTGCCAGCGCTAGGAGGGGAGTGGATACGCAGTATTTT.

The chain combines TRBV25-1 with TRBJ2-7; TRBD2 aligns across 10 bases. The J segment lost 6 bases and the V segment lost 7 bases, leaving 12 bases of the junction unmatched. Germline assignment: CDR1 MGHDK and CDR2 SYGVNS. This CDR3 has 15 amino acids. The CDR3 DNA is TGTGCCAGCATAAAGGGTGGTAGCGGGGGGAGCGAGCAGTACTTC. It is translated as CASIKGGSGGSEQYF.

The chain has TRBV7-9 and TRBJ2-5; D may be TRBD2 (6 bases). Trimming pared 4 bases from V and 5 bases from J, leaving 14 bases between. The CDR3 length is 14 residues. Germline CDR1 reads SEHNR; CDR2 reads FQNEAQ (reference sequence). The CDR3 loop is CASSSSSGRETQYF. The CDR3 nucleotides are TGTGCCAGCAGCTCGAGCTCGGGGAGGGAGACCCAGTACTTC.

This clone was recorded only once. The J gene is TRBJ1-1, the V gene TRBV19; the match to TRBD1 covers 9 bases. The germline CDR1 and CDR2 sequences are LNHDA and SQIVND (reference sequence). CDR3 length equals 14 residues. The ends lost 7 bases at V and 1 base at J; junction bases unmatched: 4. The CDR3 loop is CASTVGQGNTEAFF. CDR3 bases: TGTGCCAGTACCGTGGGACAGGGGAACACTGAAGCTTTCTTT.

The chain links TRBV19 to TRBJ2-1, with D uncertain. The CDR3 sequence is 14 residues long. Germline CDR1 and CDR2: LNHDA and SQIVND (reference sequence). Trimming pared 4 bases from V and 8 bases from J, leaving 15 bases between. CDR3 nucleotide sequence: TGTGCCAGTAGTAGAGGTCTAGGAATGGATGAGCAGTTCTTC. It codes for CASSRGLGMDEQFF.

This clone was seen a single time. The rearrangement uses TRBV5-1 and TRBJ1-2, with 9 bases matching TRBD1. Unmatched junction bases numbered 3, after V lost 0 bases and J lost 6 bases. The V gene's germline CDR1 is SGHRS and CDR2 YFSETQ. CDR3 length: 14 amino acids. CDR3 bases: TGCGCCAGCAGCTTGGGGACAGGGGCGAATGGCTACACCTTC. It codes for CASSLGTGANGYTF.

This rearrangement joins TRBV30 to TRBJ2-5; 16 nucleotides line up with TRBD2. The V gene end was trimmed by 7 bases and the J gene end by 5 bases; junction bases not matched to a gene: 4. In germline, CDR1 is GTSNPN, CDR2 SVGIG (reference sequence). The length of the CDR3 is 14 residues. In nucleotides, the CDR3 is TGTGCCTTGGGACTAGCGGGGGGGCTGGAGACCCAGTACTTC. Translated, it gives CALGLAGGLETQYF.

The chain couples TRBV19 to TRBJ2-2, with D possibly TRBD2 on 6 matching bases. The length of the CDR3 is 15 residues. V lost 3 bases and J lost 2, with 10 bases in between. Germline CDR1 LNHDA, CDR2 SQIVND (reference sequence). CDR3 in amino acids: CASSIRGVNTGELFF. DNA for the CDR3: TGTGCCAGTAGTATTCGCGGGGTCAACACCGGGGAGCTGTTTTTT.

The chain links TRBV30 to TRBJ2-1; D perhaps matches TRBD1 (6 bases). This CDR3 has 14 residues. Germline V gives CDR1 GTSNPN, CDR2 SVGIG (reference sequence). The V end was cut by 2 bases, the J end by 9 bases, with 17 bases between. As DNA, the CDR3 is TGTGCCTGGAGTAAAACCACTACAGGGAGTGAGCAGTTCTTC. It codes for CAWSKTTTGSEQFF.

V gene TRBV7-3 combines with J gene TRBJ1-1; possible D gene TRBD1, 6 bases. The CDR3 is made up of 16 amino acids. V was shortened by 5 bases and J by 3 bases, with 19 bases between the two germline ends. Germline-derived CDR1 and CDR2 are SGHTA and FQGTGA. For the CDR3, the DNA is TGTGCCAGCAGCCTCTTTAACAGGGCGGGGGACACTGAAGCTTTCTTT. Amino acid sequence: CASSLFNRAGDTEAFF.

The genes are TRBV5-1 and TRBJ2-3; 10 bases line up with TRBD2. J was trimmed by 6 bases and V by 4 bases; bases with no gene match: 8. Germline loops: CDR1 SGHRS, CDR2 YFSETQ. The CDR3 loop spans 15 amino acids. CDR3 in amino acids: CASSELAGLGDTQYF. CDR3 in DNA: TGCGCCAGCAGCGAACTAGCGGGGCTAGGGGATACGCAGTATTTT.

This clone was counted a few times. V and J are TRBV2 and TRBJ2-7; TRBD1 matches 8 bases. The germline V gene has CDR1 SNHLY and CDR2 FYNNEI. The CDR3 length is 15 residues. J lost 3 bases, V lost 7 bases, and 11 bases had no gene match. The CDR3 DNA is TGTGCCAGCACTTCTGGGGACAGGTGGAGCTACGAGCAGTACTTC. Translating gives CASTSGDRWSYEQYF.

The J gene is TRBJ1-4, the V gene TRBV3-1 (or the pseudogene TRBV3-2); D not certain. V lost 0 bases to trimming and J lost 5 bases, with 10 bases between them. CDR1 and CDR2 (germline): LGHDT, YNNKEL (reference sequence). CDR3 length equals 15 residues. CDR3: CASSQESRPNEKLFF. DNA of the CDR3: TGTGCCAGCAGCCAAGAGTCCAGGCCCAATGAAAAACTGTTTTTT.

The J gene is TRBJ2-1, the V gene TRBV27; the match to TRBD2 covers 10 bases. Per the germline V gene, CDR1 is MNHEY and CDR2 is SMNVEV (reference sequence). This CDR3 is built from 15 residues. Germline trimming cut 6 bases from V and 7 bases from J; bases unmatched to any gene: 9. Here the CDR3 reads CASSISGGPWNEQFF. DNA of the CDR3: TGTGCCAGCAGCATTAGCGGGGGGCCTTGGAATGAGCAGTTCTTC.

This rearrangement joins TRBV20-1 to TRBJ2-7; 7 nucleotides line up with TRBD2. In germline, CDR1 is DFQATT, CDR2 SNEGSKA (reference sequence). There are 11 residues in the CDR3. The ends lost 6 bases at V and 4 bases at J; junction bases unmatched: 3. CDR3 nucleotides: TGCAGTGCCGAGCGGGGTTACGAGCAGTACTTC. Protein product: CSAERGYEQYF.

V usage is TRBV7-9 and J usage is TRBJ1-2, with D perhaps TRBD1 (5 bases). CDR1 and CDR2 (germline): SEHNR, FQNEAQ (reference sequence). The CDR3 is 13 residues long. The V end lost 5 bases, the J end lost 2 bases, and 9 bases lay between the germline ends. This CDR3 is CASSAGRNYGYTF. CDR3 DNA sequence: TGTGCCAGCAGCGCGGGACGGAACTATGGCTACACCTTC. The variable domain in full, completed from reference TRBV7-9 and TRBJ1-2, reads DTGVSQNPRHKITKRGQNVTFRCDPISEHNRLYWYRQTLGQGPEFLTYFQNEAQLEKSRLLSDRFSAERPKGSFSTLEIQRTEQGDSAMYLCASSAGRNYGYTFGSGTRLTVV.